This entry is about one T cell receptor (beta chain). The germline gives CDR1 SGHTA, CDR2 FQGNSA. The J segment lost 4 bases and the V segment lost 5 bases, leaving 9 bases of the junction unmatched. This CDR3 has 15 residues. This sample stems from a study of technical replicates of blood from a few donors. Assay used: immunoSEQ multiplex PCR; TCRdb lists only in-frame clones, some missing. Altogether about 93,000 clones are present, approximately 95% being singletons, with the ten largest covering around 0.26%. The rearrangement links TRBV7-2 to TRBJ2-7, with 9 bases fitting TRBD2. Sequencing input: T cells isolated from PBMCs. The clonotype was recovered from a human donor in good health. CDR3 residues: CASSSTSGRLYEQYF. As DNA, the CDR3 is TGTGCCAGCAGCAGTACCAGCGGGAGGTTATACGAGCAGTACTTC.